This T cell receptor (beta chain) was sequenced for a study of T cell responses to AZD1222 COVID-19 vaccine. Of note for this clone: What it binds is not known.

Between the trimmed V and J ends, which lost 6 bases and 6 bases, there was a span of 8 bases. Germline CDR1 and CDR2: SGHTA and FQGTGA. The CDR3 is 11 amino acids. Study-wide results and caveats: Unmutated variant regions are reportedly the target of nearly half of TCRs that are spike-specific. Donors skewed white British and female; clonal diversity was possibly underestimated. At 160-218 and 743-854, vaccine-associated CD4 TCRs were dominant, and they spanned spike.

Clones were sequenced by immunoSEQ multiplex PCR, and TCRdb holds only the in-frame ones, with some missing. The table has more than 100,000 clones, approximately 90% seen once; the top ten hold roughly 2.3%. The clonotype was recovered from an adult in good health. Sequencing used peripheral blood, obtained on day 0 of AZD1222 vaccination. This chain connects TRBV7-3 to TRBJ1-1, with TRBD1 as a possible D gene (5 bases). The CDR3, as DNA: TGTGCCAGCAGGGGAGGGGCTGAAGCTTTCTTT. Translation: CASRGGAEAFF.